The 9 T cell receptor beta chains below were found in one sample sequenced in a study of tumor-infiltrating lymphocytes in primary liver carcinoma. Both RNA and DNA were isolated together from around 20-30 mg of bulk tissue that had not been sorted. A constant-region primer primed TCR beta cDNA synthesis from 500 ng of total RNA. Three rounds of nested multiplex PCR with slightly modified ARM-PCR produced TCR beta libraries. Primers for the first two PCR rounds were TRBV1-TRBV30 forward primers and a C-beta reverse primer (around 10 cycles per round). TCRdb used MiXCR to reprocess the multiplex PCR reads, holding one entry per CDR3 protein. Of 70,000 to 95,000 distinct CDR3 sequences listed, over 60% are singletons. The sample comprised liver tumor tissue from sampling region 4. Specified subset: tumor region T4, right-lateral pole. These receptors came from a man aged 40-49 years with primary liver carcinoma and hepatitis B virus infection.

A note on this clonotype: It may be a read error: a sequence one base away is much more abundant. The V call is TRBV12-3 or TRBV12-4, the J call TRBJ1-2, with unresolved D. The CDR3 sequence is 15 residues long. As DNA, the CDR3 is TGTGCCAACAGTTTCTCATCGGTAGAGGACTATGGCTACACCTTC. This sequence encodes CANSFSSVEDYGYTF.

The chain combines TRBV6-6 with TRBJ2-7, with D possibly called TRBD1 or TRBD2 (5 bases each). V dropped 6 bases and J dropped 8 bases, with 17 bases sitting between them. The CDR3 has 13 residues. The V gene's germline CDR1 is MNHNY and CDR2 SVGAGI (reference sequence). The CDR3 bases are TGTGCCAGCAGGACGACTAAGGGGTACAAGCAGTACTTC. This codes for CASRTTKGYKQYF.

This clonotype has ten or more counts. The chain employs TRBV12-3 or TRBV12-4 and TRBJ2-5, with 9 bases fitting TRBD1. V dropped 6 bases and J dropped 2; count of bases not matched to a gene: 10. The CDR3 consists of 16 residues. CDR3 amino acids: CASSPDLGTGQETQYF. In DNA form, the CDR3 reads TGTGCCAGCAGCCCCGATCTGGGGACAGGGCAAGAGACCCAGTACTTC.

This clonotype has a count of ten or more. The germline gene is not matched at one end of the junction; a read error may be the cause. CDR3 DNA: TGTGCCGGCAGCTTCCCGGGACTAGGGATCCACGAGCAGTACTTC. Translated: CAGSFPGLGIHEQYF. The chain uses TRBV11-2 and TRBJ2-7; 8 bases match TRBD2. The CDR3 has 15 residues. Germline loops: CDR1 SGHAT, CDR2 FQNNGV.

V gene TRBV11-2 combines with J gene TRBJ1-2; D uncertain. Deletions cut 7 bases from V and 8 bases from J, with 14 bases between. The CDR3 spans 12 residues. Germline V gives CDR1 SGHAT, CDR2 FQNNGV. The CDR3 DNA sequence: TGTGCCAGCACCAAGGTCACGCAGGGCTACACCTTC. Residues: CASTKVTQGYTF.

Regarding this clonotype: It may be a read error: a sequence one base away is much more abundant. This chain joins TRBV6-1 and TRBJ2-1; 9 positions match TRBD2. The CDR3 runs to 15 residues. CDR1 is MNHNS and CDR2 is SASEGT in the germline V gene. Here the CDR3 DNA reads TGTGTCAGCATTGCACTAGCGGGCCTGCACAATGAGCAGTTCTTC. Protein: CVSIALAGLHNEQFF.

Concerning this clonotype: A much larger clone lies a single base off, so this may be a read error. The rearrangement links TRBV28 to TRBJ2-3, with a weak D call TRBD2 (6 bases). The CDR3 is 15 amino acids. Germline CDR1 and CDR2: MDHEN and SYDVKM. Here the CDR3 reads CASNLYGGGADTQYF. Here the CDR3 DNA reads TGTGCCAGCAATTTATATGGCGGAGGGGCAGATACGCAGTATTTT.

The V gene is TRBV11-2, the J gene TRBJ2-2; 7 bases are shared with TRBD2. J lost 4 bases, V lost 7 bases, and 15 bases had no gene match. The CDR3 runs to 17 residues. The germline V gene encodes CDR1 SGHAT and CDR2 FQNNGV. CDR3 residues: CASNSSTEGRATGELFF. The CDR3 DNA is TGTGCCAGCAACTCCTCAACGGAGGGGAGGGCCACCGGGGAGCTGTTTTTT.

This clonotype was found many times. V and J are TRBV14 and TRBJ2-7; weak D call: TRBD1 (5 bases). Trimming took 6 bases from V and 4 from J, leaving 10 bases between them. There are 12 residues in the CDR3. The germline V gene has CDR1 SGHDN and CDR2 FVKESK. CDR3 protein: CASSLQGYEQYF. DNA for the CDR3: TGTGCCAGCAGTCTTCAGGGATACGAGCAGTACTTC.